These 21 T cell receptor beta chains were all obtained from the same sample, sequenced in a study of CD8 T cells in Susac syndrome. RNA in amounts of roughly 0.5 to 1 ug was reverse transcribed with random hexamers. A single record per CDR3 protein comes from TCRdb applying MiXCR to the immunoSEQ multiplex PCR reads. Among hundreds of thousands of distinct CDR3 sequences listed, 85% to 95% were seen once. The specimen was CD4+ T cells from PBMCs. All receptors derive from a human donor with Susac syndrome.

This chain connects TRBV5-6 to TRBJ2-5; D possibly uses TRBD1 or TRBD2 (5 bases each). V lost 4 bases, J lost 0 bases, and 10 bases lay in between. Germline loops: CDR1 SGHDT, CDR2 YYEEEE. The CDR3 totals 14 residues. CDR3 loop: CASSPGTYQETQYF. CDR3 nucleotide sequence: TGTGCCAGCAGCCCCGGGACCTACCAAGAGACCCAGTACTTC. The complete variable domain, with remaining parts taken from reference TRBV5-6 and TRBJ2-5, reads DAGVTQSPTHLIKTRGQQVTLRCSPKSGHDTVSWYQQALGQGPQFIFQYYEEEERQRGNFPDRFSGHQFPNYSSELNVNALLLGDSALYLCASSPGTYQETQYFGPGTRLLVL.

The V call is TRBV12-3 or TRBV12-4, the J call TRBJ1-6, with 9 bases fitting TRBD1. The CDR3 is made up of 13 amino acids. V lost 6 bases and J lost 12; bases outside the gene matches: 6. CDR3 sequence: CASRGDREGPLHF. The CDR3 region has the DNA TGTGCCAGCAGAGGGGACAGGGAAGGACCCCTCCACTTT.

The chain recombines TRBV9 with TRBJ2-5; D uncertain. V gave up 3 bases and J gave up 8 bases, with 14 bases separating them. Germline assignment: CDR1 SGDLS and CDR2 YYNGEE. The CDR3 runs to 13 residues. The CDR3 region is CASSAGLQRTQYF. CDR3 bases: TGTGCCAGCAGCGCGGGCCTACAGCGTACCCAGTACTTC.

The CDR3 loop is CASSSLTGVSYTF. In DNA form, the CDR3 reads TGTGCCAGCAGCTCCCTGACAGGGGTGAGCTACACCTTC. This chain joins TRBV5-6 and TRBJ1-2; TRBD1 agrees at 8 bases. Germline lookup yields CDR1 SGHDT and CDR2 YYEEEE. CDR3 size: 13 residues. Germline trimming cut 3 bases from V and 9 bases from J; bases unmatched to any gene: 7.

This clonotype was seen once. The chain combines TRBV12-3 or TRBV12-4 with TRBJ1-2, with unresolved D. V shed 1 base and J shed 8 bases, with 11 bases lying between them. The CDR3 has 13 residues. The CDR3, as DNA: TGTGCCAGCAGTTTAGGGACTCTTATCGGCTACACCTTC. It encodes CASSLGTLIGYTF.

The rearrangement joins TRBV6-1 to TRBJ1-2, with D possibly matching TRBD1 (5 bases). The CDR3 runs 13 residues. The V end was cut by 6 bases, the J end by 2 bases, with 10 bases between. Germline CDR1 and CDR2: MNHNS and SASEGT. The CDR3, as DNA: TGTGCCAGCAGCCCAGGGATCAACTATGGCTACACCTTC. Protein product: CASSPGINYGYTF.

The CDR3 nucleotides are TGTGCCAGCAGCCCTCGGGCAGGGTCGAACACCGGGGAGCTGTTTTTT. Its protein is CASSPRAGSNTGELFF. V gene TRBV5-4 combines with J gene TRBJ2-2, with a weak D call TRBD1 (5 bases). Trimming took 4 bases from V and 0 from J, leaving 13 bases between them. This CDR3 contains 16 residues. Germline-derived CDR1 and CDR2 are SGHNT and YYREEE (reference sequence).

This chain connects TRBV29-1 to TRBJ2-5; 11 nucleotides match TRBD2. The CDR3 contains 13 residues. The V and J ends lost 2 bases and 9 bases, in that order; junction bases with no gene match: 5. Per the germline V gene, CDR1 is SQVTM and CDR2 is ANQGSEA. This chain's CDR3 is CSVEIAGGEAQYF. The CDR3 DNA follows: TGCAGCGTTGAAATAGCGGGGGGGGAAGCCCAGTACTTC.

This chain joins TRBV7-2 and TRBJ2-3, with D unresolved. Per germline, CDR1 SGHTA and CDR2 FQGNSA. Deletions cut 3 bases from V and 0 bases from J, with 4 bases between. The CDR3 contains 13 residues. The CDR3 here is CASSLPSTDTQYF. CDR3 coding DNA: TGTGCCAGCAGCTTGCCTAGCACAGATACGCAGTATTTT.

This chain uses TRBV12-3 or TRBV12-4 with TRBJ1-5; D is undetermined. CDR3 size: 16 residues. Trimming shortened V by 3 bases and J by 7 bases, and 19 bases separated the two germline ends. CDR3 region: CASSFRLILGEQPQHF. The CDR3 DNA is TGTGCCAGCAGTTTCCGACTAATCCTTGGAGAACAGCCCCAGCATTTT.

This clonotype was picked up one time. J is TRBJ2-5 and V is TRBV30; D is possibly TRBD2 (5 bases). Germline V gene sequence: CDR1 GTSNPN, CDR2 SVGIG (reference sequence). The CDR3 length is 13 residues. Between the trimmed V and J ends, which lost 3 bases and 5 bases, there was a span of 13 bases. CDR3 in DNA: TGTGCCTGGAGACACCTTGGCGGGGAGACCCAGTACTTC. Amino acids: CAWRHLGGETQYF.

The chain joins TRBV29-1 to TRBJ1-2, with D unresolved. Germline loops: CDR1 SQVTM, CDR2 ANQGSEA. There are 8 residues in the CDR3. V lost 3 bases and J 7 bases, leaving 0 bases between the germline ends. The CDR3 DNA follows: TGCAGCGTTGATGGCTACACCTTC. Protein: CSVDGYTF. The entire variable domain, with the rest obtained from reference TRBV29-1 and TRBJ1-2, is as follows: SAVISQKPSRDICQRGTSLTIQCQVDSQVTMMFWYRQQPGQSLTLIATANQGSEATYESGFVIDKFPISRPNLTFSTLTVSNMSPEDSSIYLCSVDGYTFGSGTRLTVV.

The chain employs TRBV7-2 and TRBJ2-5; 12 bases map to TRBD2. Germline assignment: CDR1 SGHTA and CDR2 FQGNSA. The CDR3 loop spans 15 amino acids. With V trimmed by 3 bases and J by 5 bases, 4 bases remained unmatched. The CDR3 sequence: CASSFSTSGGETQYF. In DNA, the CDR3 is TGTGCCAGCAGCTTCTCGACTAGCGGGGGTGAGACCCAGTACTTC.

This chain's CDR3 is CSAGQGSGTEAFF. The CDR3 region has the DNA TGCAGCGCTGGACAGGGCTCTGGCACTGAAGCTTTCTTT. The V call is TRBV29-1, the J call TRBJ1-1; TRBD1 aligns across 8 bases. The CDR3 has 13 residues. With 7 bases clipped from V and 4 bases from J, the junction kept 8 bases outside the gene matches. CDR1 is SQVTM, CDR2 ANQGSEA, per germline.

This sequence joins TRBV7-9 and TRBJ2-5; 7 bases are shared with TRBD1. Germline loops: CDR1 SEHNR, CDR2 FQNEAQ (reference sequence). The V segment lost 4 bases and the J segment 2 bases; nucleotides outside the gene matches: 7. The CDR3 has 15 amino acids. CDR3 nucleotides: TGTGCCAGCAGCTCGCATGAGACAGGGCAAGAGACCCAGTACTTC. Translating gives CASSSHETGQETQYF.

The rearrangement links TRBV12-3 or TRBV12-4 to TRBJ2-5; a weak D match, TRBD2 (5 bases). V lost 2 bases and J 4 bases, leaving 11 bases between the germline ends. The CDR3 totals 14 residues. CDR3 coding DNA: TGTGCCAGCAGTTTACGGGGAGAGGGAGAGACCCAGTACTTC. Translation: CASSLRGEGETQYF.

A single count supports this clonotype. The chain employs TRBV6-5 and TRBJ1-6, with 10 bases aligning to TRBD1. Germline values: CDR1 MNHEY, CDR2 SVGAGI. CDR3 size: 17 residues. V was pared by 4 bases and J by 7 bases, with 10 bases of the junction left unmatched. The CDR3 sequence is CASSSSFGTGDNSPLHF. The CDR3 nucleotides are TGTGCCAGCAGTTCTTCCTTTGGGACAGGGGACAATTCACCCCTCCACTTT.

The chain employs TRBV12-3 or TRBV12-4 and TRBJ2-3; TRBD2 agrees at 9 bases. The V segment lost 8 bases and the J segment 4 bases; nucleotides outside the gene matches: 1. The CDR3 runs 12 residues. The CDR3: CASRGGADTQYF. DNA for the CDR3: TGTGCCAGCCGCGGGGGGGCAGATACGCAGTATTTT.

The CDR3 nucleotides are TGTGCCAGCAGTCAGACAGAGAACACTGAAGCTTTCTTT. Encoded protein: CASSQTENTEAFF. This chain uses TRBV9 with TRBJ1-1; D might be TRBD1 (5 bases). Germline CDR1 SGDLS, CDR2 YYNGEE. Deletions cut 5 bases from V and 1 base from J, with 9 bases between. This CDR3 is built from 13 residues.

V usage is TRBV9 and J usage is TRBJ1-5, with D unresolved. The CDR3 is 13 amino acids. Trimming left V 0 bases short and J 7 bases short, with 8 bases between. CDR1 SGDLS and CDR2 YYNGEE come from the germline V gene. DNA for the CDR3: TGTGCCAGCAGCGTAGACCCATTCCAGCCCCAGCATTTT. It translates to CASSVDPFQPQHF.

This clonotype was counted once. CDR3 loop: CASSQQGYEQYF. The CDR3 DNA sequence: TGTGCCAGCAGCCAACAGGGATACGAGCAGTACTTC. The V gene is TRBV11-2, the J gene TRBJ2-7, with D perhaps matching TRBD1 (6 bases). The CDR3 has 12 amino acids. Trimming removed 5 bases from V and 4 bases from J, with 9 bases in between. Germline CDR1 SGHAT, CDR2 FQNNGV.